The 24 T cell receptor beta chains listed next were all sequenced from one sample in a study of Ad26.COV2.S vaccination and SARS-CoV-2 variants (dated by TCRdb to the early 2020s). The library was prepared using the immunoSEQ multiplex PCR assay. TCRdb limited this immuneACCESS table to in-frame rearrangements with V and J called. A share of clones is missing; checked studies link under half to unresolved V genes, and the rest is unexplained. Present in this sample are about 680,000 clones, more than 80% of which were seen just once. The top ten constitute approximately 1.5% of the sample. The treatment or condition label of this sample denotes: around 19 received Ad26.COV2.S at low or high dose, single or two shots; 5 received placebo; per-sample allocation not given. Repertoires of vaccine and placebo recipients were sequenced from samples taken on day 63 after the first injection. The sequenced sample was peripheral blood, obtained in a trial of Ad26.COV2.S vaccine versus placebo. The source of these receptors is a person between 18 and 59 years old who received the Ad26.COV2.S COVID-19 vaccine or a placebo.

The V gene is TRBV7-2, the J gene TRBJ2-3; perhaps D is TRBD1 or TRBD2 (6 bases each). CDR1 and CDR2 (germline): SGHTA, FQGNSA. The CDR3 contains 17 residues. V lost 1 base and J lost 1, with 15 bases in between. The CDR3 nucleotides are TGTGCCAGCAGCTTAGTGCCGGGGGCGCAGGGCACAGATACGCAGTATTTT. As protein: CASSLVPGAQGTDTQYF.

The rearrangement uses TRBV2 and TRBJ2-2; D ambiguous. The CDR3 covers 11 residues. The germline gives CDR1 SNHLY, CDR2 FYNNEI. Trimming took 7 bases from V and 12 from J, leaving 12 bases between them. CDR3: CASIEYEKLFF. CDR3 nucleotides: TGTGCCAGCATAGAGTATGAGAAGCTGTTTTTT.

The V gene is TRBV15, the J gene TRBJ2-5, with 8 bases that match TRBD2. V dropped 2 bases and J dropped 5; count of bases not matched to a gene: 13. The germline CDR1 and CDR2 sequences are LNHNV and YYDKDF (reference sequence). The CDR3 loop spans 17 amino acids. CDR3 coding DNA: TGTGCCACCAGCAGACTCCGGGACCCATCGGGAGGGGAGACCCAGTACTTC. Its translation is CATSRLRDPSGGETQYF.

The V gene is TRBV19, the J gene TRBJ2-2; maybe TRBD1 (6 bases). Trimming removed 4 bases from V and 1 base from J, with 10 bases in between. Per the germline V gene, CDR1 is LNHDA and CDR2 is SQIVND (reference sequence). The CDR3 is 15 amino acids. This chain's CDR3 is CASSKGTLNTGELFF. Written as DNA, the CDR3 is TGTGCCAGTAGTAAAGGGACACTGAACACCGGGGAGCTGTTTTTT. The full variable domain, completed using reference TRBV19 and TRBJ2-2, is DGGITQSPKYLFRKEGQNVTLSCEQNLNHDAMYWYRQDPGQGLRLIYYSQIVNDFQKGDIAEGYSVSREKKESFPLTVTSAQKNPTAFYLCASSKGTLNTGELFFGEGSRLTVL.

The chain recombines TRBV6-5 with TRBJ2-1, with TRBD2 identical over 7 bases. Trimming cost V 8 bases and J 4 bases; bases outside gene matches: 11. This CDR3 contains 15 residues. Germline values: CDR1 MNHEY, CDR2 SVGAGI. DNA for the CDR3: TGTGCCAGCGGGTATGGGCCAGCGGGGTACAATGAGCAGTTCTTC. Translation gives CASGYGPAGYNEQFF.

V is TRBV30 and J is TRBJ2-7; the D is unclear. Germline CDR1 and CDR2: GTSNPN and SVGIG (reference sequence). Trimming pared 2 bases from V and 2 bases from J, leaving 16 bases between. This CDR3 spans 15 amino acids. The CDR3 here is CAWSIPRFSAYEQYF. CDR3 DNA: TGTGCCTGGAGTATCCCCCGCTTCTCTGCCTACGAGCAGTACTTC.

This clone was picked up one time. The chain carries TRBV5-1 and TRBJ2-7; tentatively, D is TRBD1 or TRBD2 (5 bases each). The CDR3 covers 15 residues. Germline V gives CDR1 SGHRS, CDR2 YFSETQ. V lost 0 bases and J 2 bases, leaving 12 bases between the germline ends. CDR3 sequence (DNA): TGCGCCAGCAGCTTGGTGGCACGGGGCGCCTACGAGCAGTACTTC. This codes for CASSLVARGAYEQYF.

J is TRBJ1-2 and V is TRBV6-5; the D is unclear. CDR3 length: 16 residues. With 0 bases removed from V and 6 bases from J, the gap between germline ends came to 17 bases. Germline CDR1 and CDR2: MNHEY and SVGAGI. The CDR3 region is CASSYSIVGTWNGYTF. The CDR3 DNA reads TGTGCCAGCAGTTACTCGATTGTGGGAACATGGAATGGCTACACCTTC.

This clone was seen only once. The rearrangement links TRBV6-2 or TRBV6-3 to TRBJ2-3; D not resolved. The CDR3 spans 16 residues. V was pared by 4 bases and J by 6 bases, with 20 bases between. Germline lookup yields CDR1 MNHEY and CDR2 SVGEGT. Here the CDR3 DNA reads TGTGCCAGCAGTTTCGGCCCCCGAGGACCGACGGATACGCAGTATTTT. Translating gives CASSFGPRGPTDTQYF.

The chain uses TRBV27 and TRBJ1-6, with D possibly matching TRBD1 (5 bases). Trimming left V 4 bases short and J 7 bases short, with 8 bases between. The CDR3 is 13 residues long. The germline gives CDR1 MNHEY, CDR2 SMNVEV (reference sequence). The CDR3 sequence is CASSWGENSPLHF. The DNA for the CDR3 is TGTGCCAGCAGTTGGGGGGAAAATTCACCCCTCCACTTT.

The J gene is TRBJ2-7, the V gene TRBV5-1; 7 bases are a match to TRBD2. Germline lookup yields CDR1 SGHRS and CDR2 YFSETQ. This CDR3 comprises 12 residues. With 10 bases clipped from V and 0 bases from J, the junction kept 4 bases outside the gene matches. The CDR3 bases are TGCGCCCGGGGGGAGGGCTCCTACGAGCAGTACTTC. Protein: CARGEGSYEQYF. The full variable domain, rest sourced from reference TRBV5-1 and TRBJ2-7, is KAGVTQTPRYLIKTRGQQVTLSCSPISGHRSVSWYQQTPGQGLQFLFEYFSETQRNKGNFPGRFSGRQFSNSRSEMNVSTLELGDSALYLCARGEGSYEQYFGPGTRLTVT.

The chain links TRBV4-3 to TRBJ2-7; D unclear. V was pared by 2 bases and J by 0 bases, with 8 bases between. CDR1 LGHNA and CDR2 YSLEER come from the germline V gene. The CDR3 is 14 amino acids. Here the CDR3 DNA reads TGCGCCAGCAGCCAAATGCGGAGCTCCTACGAGCAGTACTTC. Protein sequence: CASSQMRSSYEQYF.

J is TRBJ2-1 and V is TRBV10-3, with D unresolved. Per germline, CDR1 ENHRY and CDR2 SYGVKD. Trimming cost V 2 bases and J 0 bases, with 14 bases left between them. The CDR3 is 17 residues long. The CDR3 DNA sequence: TGTGCCATCAGTGAGCCTGGGTGGGGAAGCTCCTACAATGAGCAGTTCTTC. Amino acids: CAISEPGWGSSYNEQFF.

This chain links TRBV18 with TRBJ2-2; D is unresolved. The CDR3 has 16 residues. V shed 6 bases and J shed 0 bases, with 14 bases lying between them. CDR1 is KGHSH, CDR2 LQKENI, per germline. CDR3 DNA sequence: TGTGCCAGCTCGCAAAGGGTCACTACGAACACCGGGGAGCTGTTTTTT. This codes for CASSQRVTTNTGELFF.

This clone has just one count. The chain is built from TRBV24-1 and TRBJ2-1; D is possibly TRBD1 (6 bases). Germline values: CDR1 KGHDR, CDR2 SFDVKD. Trimming stripped 9 bases from V and 4 bases from J, with 12 bases between. CDR3 length: 13 amino acids. The CDR3, as DNA: TGTGCCACCGGATACAGGGAATACAATGAGCAGTTCTTC. This sequence encodes CATGYREYNEQFF.

The chain is built from TRBV5-1 and TRBJ2-3, with 7 bases aligning to TRBD2. CDR1 and CDR2 from the germline V gene are SGHRS and YFSETQ. The CDR3 has 14 residues. The V and J ends lost 7 bases and 2 bases, in that order; junction bases with no gene match: 7. The CDR3 is CASAKGGFTDTQYF. The CDR3 bases are TGCGCCAGCGCAAAGGGAGGGTTCACAGATACGCAGTATTTT.

V is TRBV5-4 and J is TRBJ1-2, with D perhaps matching TRBD1 (6 bases). The CDR3 loop spans 13 amino acids. CDR1 is SGHNT and CDR2 is YYREEE in the germline V gene (reference sequence). The ends were cut back, 6 bases at V and 4 bases at J, with 13 bases in the middle. CDR3 nucleotides: TGTGCCAGCAACACAGGGTCGGGCTATGGCTACACCTTC. It specifies CASNTGSGYGYTF.

The CDR3 nucleotides read TGCGCCAGCAGCGGTAGCGGGAGCGGGGACGAGCAGTACTTC. Its protein product is CASSGSGSGDEQYF. This chain joins TRBV10-1 and TRBJ2-7; 9 nucleotides line up with TRBD2. There are 14 residues in the CDR3. Trimming at V came to 6 bases and at J to 5 bases, leaving 8 bases not matched to a gene. CDR1 is WNHNN and CDR2 is SYGVQD in the germline V gene (reference sequence).

This chain connects TRBV15 to TRBJ2-3, with TRBD2 identical over 7 bases. V gave up 1 base and J gave up 4 bases; unmatched junction bases: 5. Germline assignment: CDR1 LNHNV and CDR2 YYDKDF (reference sequence). The CDR3 is made up of 15 amino acids. The CDR3 nucleotides read TGTGCCACCAGCAGAGGAGCGGGGATTCCAGATACGCAGTATTTT. Residues: CATSRGAGIPDTQYF.

V and J are TRBV5-4 and TRBJ1-4; D not resolved. CDR3 size: 15 residues. Trimming shortened V by 0 bases and J by 7 bases, and 13 bases separated the two germline ends. Germline values: CDR1 SGHNT, CDR2 YYREEE (reference sequence). The CDR3 loop is CASSLGTVRGEKLFF. The CDR3 nucleotides read TGTGCCAGCAGCTTGGGAACAGTCCGGGGTGAAAAACTGTTTTTT.

V and J are TRBV21-1 and TRBJ2-1; no check of the table's D call, TRBD1, against the DNA was made. TRBV21-1 is a listed pseudogene. The CDR3 is 16 residues long. CDR3 amino acids: CASSKAGTGDQDEQFF. For the CDR3, the DNA is TGTGCCAGCAGCAAAGCGGGGACAGGGGATCAGGATGAGCAGTTCTTC.

J is TRBJ2-7 and V is TRBV18; D may be TRBD1 (6 bases). Germline loops: CDR1 KGHSH, CDR2 LQKENI. The ends were cut back, 2 bases at V and 4 bases at J, with 18 bases in the middle. The CDR3 spans 16 residues. CDR3 sequence: CASSPERGSPIYEQYF. DNA for the CDR3: TGTGCCAGCTCACCAGAGAGGGGGTCGCCTATATACGAGCAGTACTTC.

This clone has a handful of counts. The rearrangement uses TRBV10-1 and TRBJ2-7, with TRBD2 matching 8 bases. This CDR3 is 15 amino acids long. Per the germline V gene, CDR1 is WNHNN and CDR2 is SYGVQD (reference sequence). The J segment lost 5 bases and the V segment lost 3 bases, leaving 9 bases of the junction unmatched. The CDR3 here is CASSDTGGPINEQYF. CDR3 DNA sequence: TGCGCCAGCAGTGATACGGGAGGGCCGATCAACGAGCAGTACTTC.

This sequence joins TRBV7-6 and TRBJ2-5, with 7 bases that match TRBD1. V shed 1 base and J 2 bases; nucleotides not matched to a gene: 10. This CDR3 is built from 17 residues. The germline CDR1 and CDR2 sequences are SGHVS and FNYEAQ. The CDR3 nucleotides read TGTGCCAGCAGCTTAGAGAGCGCCACAGGGGCGCAAGAGACCCAGTACTTC. Amino acid sequence: CASSLESATGAQETQYF.